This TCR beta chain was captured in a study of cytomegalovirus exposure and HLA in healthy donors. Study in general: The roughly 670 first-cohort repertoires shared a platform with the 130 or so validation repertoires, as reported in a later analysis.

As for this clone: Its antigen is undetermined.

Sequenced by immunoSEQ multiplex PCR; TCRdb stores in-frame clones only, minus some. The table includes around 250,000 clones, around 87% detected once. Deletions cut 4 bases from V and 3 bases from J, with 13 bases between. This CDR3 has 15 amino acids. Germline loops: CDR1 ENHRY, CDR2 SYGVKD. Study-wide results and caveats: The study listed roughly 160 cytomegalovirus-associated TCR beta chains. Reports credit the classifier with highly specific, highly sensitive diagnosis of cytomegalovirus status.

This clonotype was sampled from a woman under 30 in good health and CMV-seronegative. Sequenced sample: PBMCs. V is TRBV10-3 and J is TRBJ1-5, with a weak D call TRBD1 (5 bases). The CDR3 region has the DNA TGTGCCATCAGTGTTTCAGGGTCCACCAATCAGCCCCAGCATTTT. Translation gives CAISVSGSTNQPQHF.